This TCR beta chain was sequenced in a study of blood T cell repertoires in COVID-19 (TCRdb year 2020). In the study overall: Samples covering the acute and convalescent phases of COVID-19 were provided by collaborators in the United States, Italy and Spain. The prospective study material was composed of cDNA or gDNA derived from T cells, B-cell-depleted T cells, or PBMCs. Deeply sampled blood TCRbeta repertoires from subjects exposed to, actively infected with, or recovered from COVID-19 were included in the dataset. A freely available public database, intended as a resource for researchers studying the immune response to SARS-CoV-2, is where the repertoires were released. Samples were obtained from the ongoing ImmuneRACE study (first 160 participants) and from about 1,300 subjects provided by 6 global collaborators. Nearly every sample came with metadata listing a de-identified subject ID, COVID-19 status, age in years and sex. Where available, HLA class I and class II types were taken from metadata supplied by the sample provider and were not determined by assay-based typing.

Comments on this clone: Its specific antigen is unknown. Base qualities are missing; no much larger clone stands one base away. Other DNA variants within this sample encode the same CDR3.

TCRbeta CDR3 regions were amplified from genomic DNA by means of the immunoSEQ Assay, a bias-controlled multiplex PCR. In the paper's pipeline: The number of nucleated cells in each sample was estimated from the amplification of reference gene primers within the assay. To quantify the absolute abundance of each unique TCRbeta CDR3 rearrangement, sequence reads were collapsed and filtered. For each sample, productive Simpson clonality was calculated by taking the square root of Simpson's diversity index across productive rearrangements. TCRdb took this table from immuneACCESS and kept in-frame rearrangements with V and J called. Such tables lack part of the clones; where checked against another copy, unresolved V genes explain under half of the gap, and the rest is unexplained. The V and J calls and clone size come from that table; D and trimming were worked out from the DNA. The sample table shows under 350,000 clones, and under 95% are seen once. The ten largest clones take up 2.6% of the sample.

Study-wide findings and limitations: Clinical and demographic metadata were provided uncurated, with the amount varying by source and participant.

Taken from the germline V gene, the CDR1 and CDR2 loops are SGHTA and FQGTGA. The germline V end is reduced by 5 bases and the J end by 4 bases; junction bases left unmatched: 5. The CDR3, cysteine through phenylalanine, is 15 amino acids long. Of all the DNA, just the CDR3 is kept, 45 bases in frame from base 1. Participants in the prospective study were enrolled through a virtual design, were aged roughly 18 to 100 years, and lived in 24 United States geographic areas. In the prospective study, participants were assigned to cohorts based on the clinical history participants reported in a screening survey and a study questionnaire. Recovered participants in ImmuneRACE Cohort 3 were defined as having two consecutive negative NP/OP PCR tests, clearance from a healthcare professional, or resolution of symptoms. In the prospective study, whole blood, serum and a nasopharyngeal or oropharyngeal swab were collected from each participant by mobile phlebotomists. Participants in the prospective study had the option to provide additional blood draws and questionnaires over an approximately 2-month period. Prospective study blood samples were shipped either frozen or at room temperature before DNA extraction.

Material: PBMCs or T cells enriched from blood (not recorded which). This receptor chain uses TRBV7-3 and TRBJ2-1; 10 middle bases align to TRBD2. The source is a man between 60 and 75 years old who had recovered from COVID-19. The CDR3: CASSPSGGAYNEQFF. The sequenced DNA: TGTGCCAGCAGCCCTAGCGGGGGAGCTTACAATGAGCAGTTCTTC.